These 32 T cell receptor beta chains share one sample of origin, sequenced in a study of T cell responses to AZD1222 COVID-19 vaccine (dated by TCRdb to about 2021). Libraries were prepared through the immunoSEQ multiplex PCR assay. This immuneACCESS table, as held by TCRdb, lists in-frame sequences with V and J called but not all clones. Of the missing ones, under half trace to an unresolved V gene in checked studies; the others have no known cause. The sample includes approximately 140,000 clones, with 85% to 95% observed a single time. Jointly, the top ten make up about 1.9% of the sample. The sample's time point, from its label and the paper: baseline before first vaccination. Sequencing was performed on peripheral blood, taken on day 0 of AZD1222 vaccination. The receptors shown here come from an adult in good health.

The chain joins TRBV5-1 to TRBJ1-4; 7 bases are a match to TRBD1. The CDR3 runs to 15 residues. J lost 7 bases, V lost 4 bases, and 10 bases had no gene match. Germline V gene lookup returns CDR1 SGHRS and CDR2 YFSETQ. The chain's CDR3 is CASSPRQGGIEKLFF. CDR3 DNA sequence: TGCGCCAGCAGCCCAAGACAGGGTGGGATTGAAAAACTGTTTTTT.

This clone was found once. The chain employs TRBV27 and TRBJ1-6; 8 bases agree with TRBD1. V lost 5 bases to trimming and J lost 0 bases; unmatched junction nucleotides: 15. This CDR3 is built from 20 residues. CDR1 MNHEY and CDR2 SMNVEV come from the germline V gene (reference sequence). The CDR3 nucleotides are TGTGCCAGCAGTGCAGGGGGCCACACGGGGTTGAGCTCCTATAATTCACCCCTCCACTTT. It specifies CASSAGGHTGLSSYNSPLHF.

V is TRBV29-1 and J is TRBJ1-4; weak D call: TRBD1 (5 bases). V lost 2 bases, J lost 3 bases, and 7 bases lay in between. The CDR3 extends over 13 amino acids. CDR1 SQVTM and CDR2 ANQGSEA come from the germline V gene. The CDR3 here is CSVEQGANEKLFF. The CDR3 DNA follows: TGCAGCGTTGAACAGGGCGCTAATGAAAAACTGTTTTTT. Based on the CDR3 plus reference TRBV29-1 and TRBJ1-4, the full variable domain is SAVISQKPSRDICQRGTSLTIQCQVDSQVTMMFWYRQQPGQSLTLIATANQGSEATYESGFVIDKFPISRPNLTFSTLTVSNMSPEDSSIYLCSVEQGANEKLFFGSGTQLSVL.

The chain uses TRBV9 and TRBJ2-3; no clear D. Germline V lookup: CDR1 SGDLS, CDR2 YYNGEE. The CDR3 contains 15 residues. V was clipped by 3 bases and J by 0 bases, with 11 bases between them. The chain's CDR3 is CASSAFPFSTDTQYF. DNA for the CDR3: TGTGCCAGCAGCGCATTTCCTTTTAGCACAGATACGCAGTATTTT.

This CDR3 is CASSQFNTGELFF. In DNA form, the CDR3 reads TGTGCCAGCAGCCAATTTAACACCGGGGAGCTGTTTTTT. This chain links TRBV14 with TRBJ2-2; D is uncertain. The ends were cut back, 2 bases at V and 2 bases at J, with 3 bases in the middle. This CDR3 is built from 13 residues. CDR1 is SGHDN, CDR2 FVKESK, per germline.

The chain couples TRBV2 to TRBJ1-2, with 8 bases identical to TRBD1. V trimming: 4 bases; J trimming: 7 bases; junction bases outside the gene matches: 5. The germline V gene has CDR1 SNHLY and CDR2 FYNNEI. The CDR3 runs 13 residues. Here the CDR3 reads CASSVGQGAGYTF. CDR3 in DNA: TGTGCCAGCAGTGTTGGGCAGGGGGCTGGCTACACCTTC.

The CDR3 bases are TGCAGTGCTAGTAGCGGGGCTAGAGATACGCAGTATTTT. It is translated as CSASSGARDTQYF. This sequence joins TRBV20-1 and TRBJ2-3; 8 nucleotides match TRBD2. Germline V gene sequence: CDR1 DFQATT, CDR2 SNEGSKA (reference sequence). J lost 5 bases, V lost 3 bases, and 4 bases had no gene match. CDR3 size: 13 residues.

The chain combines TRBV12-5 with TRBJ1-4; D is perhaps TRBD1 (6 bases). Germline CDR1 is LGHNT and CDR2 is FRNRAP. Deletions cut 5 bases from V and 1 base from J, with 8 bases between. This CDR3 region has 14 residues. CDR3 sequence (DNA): TGTGCTAGTGGTATGACAGGAACTAATGAAAAACTGTTTTTT. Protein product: CASGMTGTNEKLFF. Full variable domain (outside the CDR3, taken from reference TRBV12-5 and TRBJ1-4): DARVTQTPRHKVTEMGQEVTMRCQPILGHNTVFWYRQTMMQGLELLAYFRNRAPLDDSGMPKDRFSAEMPDATLATLKIQPSEPRDSAVYFCASGMTGTNEKLFFGSGTQLSVL.

DNA for the CDR3: TGTGCCAGCAGTCATGCAGGGGCGGCTAATGAAAAACTGTTTTTT. Protein sequence: CASSHAGAANEKLFF. The chain links TRBV6-5 to TRBJ1-4; tentatively, D is TRBD1 (6 bases). The CDR3 runs to 15 residues. Trimming shortened V by 5 bases and J by 3 bases, and 13 bases separated the two germline ends. The germline V gene encodes CDR1 MNHEY and CDR2 SVGAGI.

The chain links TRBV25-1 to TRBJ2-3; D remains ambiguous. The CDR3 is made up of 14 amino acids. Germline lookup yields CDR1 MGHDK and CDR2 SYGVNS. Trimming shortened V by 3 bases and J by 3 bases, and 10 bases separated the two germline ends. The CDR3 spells CASSDSPTTDTQYF. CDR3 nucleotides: TGTGCCAGCAGTGACAGTCCCACAACAGATACGCAGTATTTT.

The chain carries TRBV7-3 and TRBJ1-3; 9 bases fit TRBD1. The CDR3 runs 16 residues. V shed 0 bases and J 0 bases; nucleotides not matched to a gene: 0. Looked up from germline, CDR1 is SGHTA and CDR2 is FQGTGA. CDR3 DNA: TGTGCCAGCAGCTTAACGGGACAGGGCTCTGGAAACACCATATATTTT. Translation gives CASSLTGQGSGNTIYF.

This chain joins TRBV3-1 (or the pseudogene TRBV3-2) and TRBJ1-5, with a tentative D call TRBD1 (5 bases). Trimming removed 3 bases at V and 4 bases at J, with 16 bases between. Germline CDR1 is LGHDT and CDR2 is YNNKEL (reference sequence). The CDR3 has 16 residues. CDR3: CASSQEPGRRNQPQHF. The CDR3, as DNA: TGTGCCAGCAGCCAGGAGCCAGGGAGGCGGAATCAGCCCCAGCATTTT.

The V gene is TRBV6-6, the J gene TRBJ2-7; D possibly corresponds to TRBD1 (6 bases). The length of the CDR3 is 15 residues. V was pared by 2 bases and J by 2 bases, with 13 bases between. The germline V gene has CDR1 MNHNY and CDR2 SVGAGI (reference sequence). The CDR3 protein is CASSYRTGNAYEQYF. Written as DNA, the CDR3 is TGTGCCAGCAGTTACCGTACAGGGAACGCCTACGAGCAGTACTTC.

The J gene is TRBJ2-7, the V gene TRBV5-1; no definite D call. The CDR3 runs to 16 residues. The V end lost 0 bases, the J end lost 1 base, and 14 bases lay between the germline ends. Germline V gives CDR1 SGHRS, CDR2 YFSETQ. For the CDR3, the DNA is TGCGCCAGCAGCTTGGTTATTCAGGCTTCATCCTACGAGCAGTACTTC. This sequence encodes CASSLVIQASSYEQYF.

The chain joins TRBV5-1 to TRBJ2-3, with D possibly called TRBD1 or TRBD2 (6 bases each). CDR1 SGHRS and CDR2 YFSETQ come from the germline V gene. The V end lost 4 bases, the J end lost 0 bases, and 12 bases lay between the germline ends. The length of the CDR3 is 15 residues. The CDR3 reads CASSVGGASTDTQYF. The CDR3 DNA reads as TGCGCCAGCAGCGTGGGGGGCGCAAGCACAGATACGCAGTATTTT. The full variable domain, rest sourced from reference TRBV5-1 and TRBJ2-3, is KAGVTQTPRYLIKTRGQQVTLSCSPISGHRSVSWYQQTPGQGLQFLFEYFSETQRNKGNFPGRFSGRQFSNSRSEMNVSTLELGDSALYLCASSVGGASTDTQYFGPGTRLTVL.

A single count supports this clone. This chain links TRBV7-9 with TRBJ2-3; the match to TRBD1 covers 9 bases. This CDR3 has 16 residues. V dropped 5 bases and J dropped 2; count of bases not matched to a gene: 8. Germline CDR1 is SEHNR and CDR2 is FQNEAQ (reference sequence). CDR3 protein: CASSPGQGPTTDTQYF. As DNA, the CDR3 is TGTGCCAGCAGCCCCGGACAGGGGCCAACCACAGATACGCAGTATTTT.

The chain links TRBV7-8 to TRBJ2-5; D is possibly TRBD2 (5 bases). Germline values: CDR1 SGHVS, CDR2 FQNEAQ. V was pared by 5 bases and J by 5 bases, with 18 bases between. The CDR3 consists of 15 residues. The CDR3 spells CASSPMVGREETQYF. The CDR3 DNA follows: TGTGCCAGCAGCCCAATGGTGGGGAGAGAGGAGACCCAGTACTTC.

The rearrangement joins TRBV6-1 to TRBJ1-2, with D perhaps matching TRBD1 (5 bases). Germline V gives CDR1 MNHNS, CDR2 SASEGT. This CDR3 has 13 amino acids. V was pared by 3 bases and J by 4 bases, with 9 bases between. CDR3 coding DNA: TGTGCCAGCAGTGACAGGGACGCCTATGGCTACACCTTC. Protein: CASSDRDAYGYTF.

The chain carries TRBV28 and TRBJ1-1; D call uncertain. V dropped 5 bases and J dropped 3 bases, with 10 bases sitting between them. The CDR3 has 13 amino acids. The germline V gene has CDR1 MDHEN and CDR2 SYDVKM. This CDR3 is CASSPGWDTEAFF. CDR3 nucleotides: TGTGCCAGCAGTCCTGGGTGGGACACTGAAGCTTTCTTT.

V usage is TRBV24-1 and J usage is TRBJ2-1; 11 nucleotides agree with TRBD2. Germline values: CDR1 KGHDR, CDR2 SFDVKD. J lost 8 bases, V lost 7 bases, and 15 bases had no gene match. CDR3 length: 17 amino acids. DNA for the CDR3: TGTGCCACCAGCCGGGGGAAGCTAGCGGGAGGTAGAGATGAGCAGTTCTTC. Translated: CATSRGKLAGGRDEQFF.

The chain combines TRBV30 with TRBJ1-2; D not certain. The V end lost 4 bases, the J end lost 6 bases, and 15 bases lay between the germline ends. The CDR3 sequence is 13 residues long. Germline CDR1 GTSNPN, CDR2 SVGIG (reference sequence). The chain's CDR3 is CAWKKAGRNGYTF. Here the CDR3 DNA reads TGTGCCTGGAAAAAGGCGGGGAGGAATGGCTACACCTTC.

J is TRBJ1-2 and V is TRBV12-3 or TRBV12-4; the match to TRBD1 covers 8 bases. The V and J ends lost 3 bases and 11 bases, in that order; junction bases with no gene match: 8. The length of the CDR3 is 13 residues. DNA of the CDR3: TGTGCCAGCAGTTTCGGTGACAGGGGTCGGTACACCTTC. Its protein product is CASSFGDRGRYTF.

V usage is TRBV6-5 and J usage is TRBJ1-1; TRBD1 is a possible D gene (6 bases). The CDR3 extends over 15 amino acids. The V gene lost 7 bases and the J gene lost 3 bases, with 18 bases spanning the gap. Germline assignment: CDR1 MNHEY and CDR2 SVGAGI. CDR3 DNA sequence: TGTGCCAGCACCCGAAGGGGGACCGGGGACACTGAAGCTTTCTTT. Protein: CASTRRGTGDTEAFF.

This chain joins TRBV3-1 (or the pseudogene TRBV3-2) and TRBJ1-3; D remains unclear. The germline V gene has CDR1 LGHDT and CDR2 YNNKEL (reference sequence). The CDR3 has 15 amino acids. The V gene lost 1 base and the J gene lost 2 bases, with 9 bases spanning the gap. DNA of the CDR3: TGTGCCAGCAGCCAAGTCCAGAAACCTGGAAACACCATATATTTT. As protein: CASSQVQKPGNTIYF.

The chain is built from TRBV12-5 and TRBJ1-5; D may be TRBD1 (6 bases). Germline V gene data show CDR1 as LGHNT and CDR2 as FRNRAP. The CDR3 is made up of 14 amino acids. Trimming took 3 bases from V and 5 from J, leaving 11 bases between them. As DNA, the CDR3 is TGTGCTAGTGGTTTAGGACAGATGGATCAGCCCCAGCATTTT. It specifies CASGLGQMDQPQHF.

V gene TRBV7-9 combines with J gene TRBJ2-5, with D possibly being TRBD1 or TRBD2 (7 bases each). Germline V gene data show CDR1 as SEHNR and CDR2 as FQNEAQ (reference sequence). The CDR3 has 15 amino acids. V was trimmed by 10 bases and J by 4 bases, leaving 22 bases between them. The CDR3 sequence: CATTGEAGRLETQYF. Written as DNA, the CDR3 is TGTGCCACAACAGGGGAAGCGGGACGGTTAGAGACCCAGTACTTC.

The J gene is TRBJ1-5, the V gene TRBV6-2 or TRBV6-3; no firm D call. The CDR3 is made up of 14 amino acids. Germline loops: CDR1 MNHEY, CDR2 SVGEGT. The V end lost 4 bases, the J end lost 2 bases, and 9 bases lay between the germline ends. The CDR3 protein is CASSSGGGNQPQHF. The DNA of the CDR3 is TGTGCCAGCAGTTCTGGCGGGGGCAATCAGCCCCAGCATTTT.

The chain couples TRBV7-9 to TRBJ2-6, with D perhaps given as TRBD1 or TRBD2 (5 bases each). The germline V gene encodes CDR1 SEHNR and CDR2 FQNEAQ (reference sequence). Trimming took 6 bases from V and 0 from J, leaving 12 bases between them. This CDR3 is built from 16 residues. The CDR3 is CASRPGPLSGANVLTF. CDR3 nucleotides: TGTGCCAGCAGACCGGGACCGCTCTCTGGGGCCAACGTCCTGACTTTC.

In DNA, the CDR3 is TGTGCCAGCAGCGCGGGACTGGTAGAGACCCAGTACTTC. Protein product: CASSAGLVETQYF. This chain joins TRBV9 and TRBJ2-5, with TRBD2 as a possible D gene (6 bases). This CDR3 region has 13 residues. Germline V gives CDR1 SGDLS, CDR2 YYNGEE. Trimming left V 3 bases short and J 4 bases short, with 10 bases between.

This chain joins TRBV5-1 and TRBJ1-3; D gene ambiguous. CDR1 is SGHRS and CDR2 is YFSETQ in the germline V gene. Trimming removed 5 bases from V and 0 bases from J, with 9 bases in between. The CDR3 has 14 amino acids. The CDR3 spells CASRDVRSGNTIYF. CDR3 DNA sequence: TGCGCCAGCAGAGACGTCCGCTCTGGAAACACCATATATTTT.

The CDR3 DNA reads as TGTGCCAGCAGTTTATTTGACAGGGGGACCTACGAGCAGTACTTC. Its protein is CASSLFDRGTYEQYF. The chain recombines TRBV28 with TRBJ2-7; 9 nucleotides match TRBD1. Germline-derived CDR1 and CDR2 are MDHEN and SYDVKM. This CDR3 region has 15 residues. The junction had 3 bases not matched to a gene; V was cut back by 1 base and J by 2 bases.

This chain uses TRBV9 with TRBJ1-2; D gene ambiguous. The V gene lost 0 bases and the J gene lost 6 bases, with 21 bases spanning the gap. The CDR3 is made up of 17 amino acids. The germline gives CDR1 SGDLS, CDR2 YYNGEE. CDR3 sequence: CASSVVPFSTGVDGYTF. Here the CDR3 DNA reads TGTGCCAGCAGCGTAGTTCCCTTTTCGACGGGAGTGGATGGCTACACCTTC.